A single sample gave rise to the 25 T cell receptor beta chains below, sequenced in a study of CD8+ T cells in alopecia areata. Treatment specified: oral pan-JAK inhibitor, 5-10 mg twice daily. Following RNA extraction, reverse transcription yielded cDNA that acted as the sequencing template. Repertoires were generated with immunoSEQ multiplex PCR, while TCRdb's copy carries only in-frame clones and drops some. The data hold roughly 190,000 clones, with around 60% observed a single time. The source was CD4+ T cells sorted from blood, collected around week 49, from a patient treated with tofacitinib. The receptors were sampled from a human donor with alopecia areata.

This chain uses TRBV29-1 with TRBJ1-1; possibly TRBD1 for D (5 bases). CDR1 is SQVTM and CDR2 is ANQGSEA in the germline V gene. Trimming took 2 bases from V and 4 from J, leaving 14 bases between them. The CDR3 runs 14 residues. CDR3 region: CSVERRAGFTEAFF. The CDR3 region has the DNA TGCAGCGTTGAACGCCGCGCAGGGTTCACTGAAGCTTTCTTT.

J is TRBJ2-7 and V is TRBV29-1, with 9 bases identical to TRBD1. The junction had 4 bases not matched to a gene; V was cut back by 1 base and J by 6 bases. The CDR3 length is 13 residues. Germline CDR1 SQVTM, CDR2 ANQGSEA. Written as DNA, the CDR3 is TGCAGCGTTGAAGCGGGACAGGGCGGCGAGCAGTACTTC. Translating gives CSVEAGQGGEQYF.

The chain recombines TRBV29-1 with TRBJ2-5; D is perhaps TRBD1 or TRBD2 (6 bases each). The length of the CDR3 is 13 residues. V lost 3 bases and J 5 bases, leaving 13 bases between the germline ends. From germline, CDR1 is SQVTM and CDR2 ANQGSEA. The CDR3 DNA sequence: TGCAGCGTTGAGTGGGGGGCCGGGGAGACCCAGTACTTC. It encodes CSVEWGAGETQYF.

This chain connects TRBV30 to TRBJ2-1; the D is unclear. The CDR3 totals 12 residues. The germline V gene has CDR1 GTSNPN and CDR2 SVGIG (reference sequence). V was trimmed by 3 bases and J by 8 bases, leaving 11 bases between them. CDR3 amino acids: CAWSPGLDEQFF. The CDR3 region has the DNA TGTGCCTGGAGCCCCGGGCTAGATGAGCAGTTCTTC.

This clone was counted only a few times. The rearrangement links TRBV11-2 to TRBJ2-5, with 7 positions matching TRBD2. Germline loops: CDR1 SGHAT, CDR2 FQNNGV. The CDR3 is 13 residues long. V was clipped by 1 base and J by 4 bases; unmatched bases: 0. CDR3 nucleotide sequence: TGTGCCAGCAGCTTAGCGGGGGGAGAGACCCAGTACTTC. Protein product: CASSLAGGETQYF.

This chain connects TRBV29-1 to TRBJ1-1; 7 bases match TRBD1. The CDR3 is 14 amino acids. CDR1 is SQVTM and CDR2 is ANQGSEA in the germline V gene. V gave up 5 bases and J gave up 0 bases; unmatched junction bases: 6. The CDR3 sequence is CSVSGGNMNTEAFF. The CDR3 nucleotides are TGCAGCGTTTCAGGGGGAAACATGAACACTGAAGCTTTCTTT.

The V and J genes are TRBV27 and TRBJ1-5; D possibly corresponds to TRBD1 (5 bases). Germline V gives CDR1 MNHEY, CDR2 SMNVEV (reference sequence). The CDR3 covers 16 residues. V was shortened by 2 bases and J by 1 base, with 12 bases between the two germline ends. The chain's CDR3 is CASSLAGGRSNQPQHF. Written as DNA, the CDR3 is TGTGCCAGCAGTTTAGCGGGGGGAAGGAGCAATCAGCCCCAGCATTTT.

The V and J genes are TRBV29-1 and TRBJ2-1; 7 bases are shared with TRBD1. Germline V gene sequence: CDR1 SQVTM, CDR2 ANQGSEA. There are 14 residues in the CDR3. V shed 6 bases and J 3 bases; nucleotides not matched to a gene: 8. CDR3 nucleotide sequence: TGCAGCGTATCCTCGACAGGGAACTACAATGAGCAGTTCTTC. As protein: CSVSSTGNYNEQFF.

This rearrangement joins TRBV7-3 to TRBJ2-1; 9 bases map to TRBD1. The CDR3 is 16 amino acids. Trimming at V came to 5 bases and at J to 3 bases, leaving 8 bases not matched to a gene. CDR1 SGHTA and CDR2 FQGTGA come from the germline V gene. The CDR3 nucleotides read TGTGCCAGCAGCCCACGGACAGGGGAAAGCTACAATGAGCAGTTCTTC. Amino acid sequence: CASSPRTGESYNEQFF.

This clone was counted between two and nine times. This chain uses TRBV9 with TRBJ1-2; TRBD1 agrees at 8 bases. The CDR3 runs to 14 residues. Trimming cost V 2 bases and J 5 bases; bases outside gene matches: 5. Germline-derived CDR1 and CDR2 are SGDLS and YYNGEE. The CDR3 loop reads CASSVGQGQYGYTF. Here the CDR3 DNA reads TGTGCCAGCAGCGTTGGACAGGGCCAATATGGCTACACCTTC.

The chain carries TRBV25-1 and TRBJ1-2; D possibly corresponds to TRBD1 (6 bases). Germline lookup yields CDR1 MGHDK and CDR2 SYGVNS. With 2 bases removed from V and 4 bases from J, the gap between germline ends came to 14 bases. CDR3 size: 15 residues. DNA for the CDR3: TGTGCCAGCAGTGAACCCCTCGGAGGGGGCTATGGCTACACCTTC. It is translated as CASSEPLGGGYGYTF.

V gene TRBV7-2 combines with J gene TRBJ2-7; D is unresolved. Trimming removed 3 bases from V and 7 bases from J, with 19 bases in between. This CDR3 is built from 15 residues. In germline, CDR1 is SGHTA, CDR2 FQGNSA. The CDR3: CASSFSDGVLREQYF. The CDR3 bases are TGTGCCAGCAGCTTCTCGGACGGAGTTCTACGAGAGCAGTACTTC.

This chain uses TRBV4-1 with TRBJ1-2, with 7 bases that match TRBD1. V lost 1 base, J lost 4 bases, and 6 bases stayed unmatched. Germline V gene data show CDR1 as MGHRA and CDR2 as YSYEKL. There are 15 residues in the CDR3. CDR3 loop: CASSQVRQGSYGYTF. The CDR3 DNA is TGCGCCAGCAGCCAAGTGCGACAGGGTTCCTATGGCTACACCTTC.

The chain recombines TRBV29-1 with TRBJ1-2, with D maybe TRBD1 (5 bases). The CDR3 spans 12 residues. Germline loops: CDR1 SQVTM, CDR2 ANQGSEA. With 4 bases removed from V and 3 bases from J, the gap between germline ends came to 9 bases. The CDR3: CSVADSHYGYTF. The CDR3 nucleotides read TGCAGCGTTGCCGACAGCCACTATGGCTACACCTTC.

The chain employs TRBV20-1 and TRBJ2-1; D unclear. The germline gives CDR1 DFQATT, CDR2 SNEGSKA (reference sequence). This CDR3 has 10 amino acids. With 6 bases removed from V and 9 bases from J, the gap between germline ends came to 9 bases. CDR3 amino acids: CSAEELEQFF. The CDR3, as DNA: TGCAGTGCGGAAGAGCTTGAGCAGTTCTTC.

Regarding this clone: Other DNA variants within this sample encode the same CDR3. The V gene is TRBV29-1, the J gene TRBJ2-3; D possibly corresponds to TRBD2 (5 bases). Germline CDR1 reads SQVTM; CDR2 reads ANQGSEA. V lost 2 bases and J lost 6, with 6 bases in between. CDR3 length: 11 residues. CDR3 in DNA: TGCAGCGTTGAAACGGGGGATACGCAGTATTTT. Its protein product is CSVETGDTQYF.

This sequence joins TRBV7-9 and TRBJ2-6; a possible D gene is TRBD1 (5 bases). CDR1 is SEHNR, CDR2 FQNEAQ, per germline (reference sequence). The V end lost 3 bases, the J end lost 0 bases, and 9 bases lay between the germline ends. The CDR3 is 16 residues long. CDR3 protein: CASSFRQLSGANVLTF. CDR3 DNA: TGTGCCAGCAGCTTCCGACAGCTCTCTGGGGCCAACGTCCTGACTTTC. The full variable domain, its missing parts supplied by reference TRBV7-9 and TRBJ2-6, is DTGVSQNPRHKITKRGQNVTFRCDPISEHNRLYWYRQTLGQGPEFLTYFQNEAQLEKSRLLSDRFSAERPKGSFSTLEIQRTEQGDSAMYLCASSFRQLSGANVLTFGAGSRLTVL.

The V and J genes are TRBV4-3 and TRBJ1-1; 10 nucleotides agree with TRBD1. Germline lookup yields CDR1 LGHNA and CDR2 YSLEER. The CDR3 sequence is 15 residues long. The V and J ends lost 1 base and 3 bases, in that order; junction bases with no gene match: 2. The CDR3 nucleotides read TGCGCCAGCAGCCAAGGACAGGGGGCGTACACTGAAGCTTTCTTT. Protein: CASSQGQGAYTEAFF.

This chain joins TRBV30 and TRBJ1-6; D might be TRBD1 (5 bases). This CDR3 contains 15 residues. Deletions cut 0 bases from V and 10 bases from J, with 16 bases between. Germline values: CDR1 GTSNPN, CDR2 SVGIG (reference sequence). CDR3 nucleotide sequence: TGTGCCTGGAGTGTAGTCGACAGTGCAGGCTCACCCCTCCACTTT. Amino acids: CAWSVVDSAGSPLHF.

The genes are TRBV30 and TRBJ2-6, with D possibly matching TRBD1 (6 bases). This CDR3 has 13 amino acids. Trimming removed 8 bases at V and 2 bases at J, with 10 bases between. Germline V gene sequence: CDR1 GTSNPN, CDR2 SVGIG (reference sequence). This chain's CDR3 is CARTDPGANVLTF. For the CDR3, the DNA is TGTGCCCGGACAGACCCTGGGGCCAACGTCCTGACTTTC.

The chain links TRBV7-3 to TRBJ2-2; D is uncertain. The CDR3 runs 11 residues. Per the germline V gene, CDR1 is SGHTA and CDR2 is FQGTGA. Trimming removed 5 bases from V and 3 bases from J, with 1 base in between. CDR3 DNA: TGTGCCAGCAGCGACACCGGGGAGCTGTTTTTT. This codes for CASSDTGELFF.

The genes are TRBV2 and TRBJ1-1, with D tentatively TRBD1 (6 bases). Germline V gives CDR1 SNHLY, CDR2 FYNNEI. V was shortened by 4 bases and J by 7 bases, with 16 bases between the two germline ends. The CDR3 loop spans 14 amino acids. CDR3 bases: TGTGCCAGCAGTGTTACAGGGCGGGAGGGTGAAGCTTTCTTT. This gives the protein CASSVTGREGEAFF.

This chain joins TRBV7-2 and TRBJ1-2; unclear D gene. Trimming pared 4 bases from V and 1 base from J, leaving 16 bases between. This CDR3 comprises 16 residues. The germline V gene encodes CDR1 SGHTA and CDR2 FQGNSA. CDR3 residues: CASSSSRPDYNYGYTF. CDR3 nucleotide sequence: TGTGCCAGCAGCTCGTCACGACCCGACTATAACTATGGCTACACCTTC.

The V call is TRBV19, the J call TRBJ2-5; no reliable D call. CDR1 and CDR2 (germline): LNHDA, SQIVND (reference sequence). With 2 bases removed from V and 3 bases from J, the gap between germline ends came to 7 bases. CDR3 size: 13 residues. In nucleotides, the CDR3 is TGTGCCAGTAGTATAACCCATAAAGAGACCCAGTACTTC. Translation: CASSITHKETQYF.

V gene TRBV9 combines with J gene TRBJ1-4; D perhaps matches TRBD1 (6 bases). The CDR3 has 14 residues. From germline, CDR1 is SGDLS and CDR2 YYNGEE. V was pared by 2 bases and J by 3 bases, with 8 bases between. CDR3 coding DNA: TGTGCCAGCAGCGTGGACAGATCTAATGAAAAACTGTTTTTT. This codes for CASSVDRSNEKLFF.